Listed below are T cell receptor beta chains from one sample, sequenced in a study of T-cell reconstitution after alpha-beta-depleted transplantation in children. A single record per CDR3 protein comes from TCRdb applying MiXCR to the PCR reads. The table includes some 600,000 distinct CDR3 sequences, roughly 13% detected once. Here the sequenced sample was PBMCs, mostly from graft donor cells, taken 360 days after TCRalphabeta/CD19-depleted stem cell transplant. These receptors were taken from a male patient younger than 18 who had a stem cell transplant for acute myeloid leukemia, so the T cells may come from the graft donor. The CDR3 runs from the conserved cysteine through the conserved F or W. The D gene is left open where the match is weak. Part of the rows lack a size; the others show once, few, many or a class for expanded clones.

J,V,size,D,DNA,CDR3
TRBJ2-2,TRBV29-1,few,-,TGCAGCGTAGTCACCACCGGGGAGCTGTTTTTT,CSVVTTGELFF
TRBJ2-1,TRBV11-2,many,-,TGTGCCAGCAGCTTAGAAAGGGGGCCGCTGGCGGGATTTTACAATGAGCAGTTCTTC,CASSLERGPLAGFYNEQFF
TRBJ2-1,TRBV14,few,TRBD2,TGTGCCAGCAGCCAAGATCCAGCGGGAGGGGTGAGTGAGCAGTTCTTC,CASSQDPAGGVSEQFF
TRBJ2-1,TRBV20-1,-,TRBD2,TGCAGTGCTAGGGTGGGGCTCCTAGCGGGGACCTTCTACAATGAGCAGTTCTTC,CSARVGLLAGTFYNEQFF
TRBJ2-3,TRBV21-1,-,-,TGTGCCAGCAGCAAAGCGCTAGGTAGCGGGGGCACAGATACGCAGTATTTT,CASSKALGSGGTDTQYF
TRBJ2-1,TRBV7-6,-,-,TGTGCCAGCAGCTTAGGGGGCGGGGATTACTACAATGAGCAGTTCTTC,CASSLGGGDYYNEQFF
TRBJ2-3,TRBV12-3/TRBV12-4,-,-,TGTGCCAGCAGTCCGACGGGACAACGCACAGATACGCAGTATTTT,CASSPTGQRTDTQYF
TRBJ2-7,TRBV20-1,-,TRBD2,TGCAGTGCAGGGGTTAGCGGGAGTTACGAGCAGTACTTC,CSAGVSGSYEQYF
TRBJ2-7,TRBV4-1,-,-,TGCGCCAGCAGCCTCACCGGGACTTCACCCTACGAGCAGTACTTC,CASSLTGTSPYEQYF
TRBJ2-7,TRBV3-1,many,TRBD1,TGTGCCAGCAGCCAACCCGGGACAGGGGAAGCGCAGTACTTC,CASSQPGTGEAQYF
TRBJ2-7,TRBV28,few,TRBD1,TGTGCCAGCAGGCGGACAGGGGGGCTAGACTACTACGAGCAGTACTTC,CASRRTGGLDYYEQYF
TRBJ2-7,TRBV20-1,many,TRBD1,TGCAGTGCTAGAGATCCAGGGACAGGGGGCTCCTACGAGCAGTACTTC,CSARDPGTGGSYEQYF
TRBJ2-7,TRBV7-2,few,TRBD2,TGTGCCAGCAGCACCCGGACTAGCGGGAGAGCCTTTTCGTACGAGCAGTACTTC,CASSTRTSGRAFSYEQYF
TRBJ2-4,TRBV6-1,-,-,TGTGCCAGCCGGGTAGCCAAAAACATTCAGTACTTC,CASRVAKNIQYF
TRBJ1-2,TRBV15,many,-,TGTGCCACCAGCAGAGATTATCAAGCTCTCTATGGCTACACCTTC,CATSRDYQALYGYTF
TRBJ2-3,TRBV7-7,many,-,TGTGCTAGCAGCTTAGGCCATGGAACCCGCACAGATACGCAGTATTTT,CASSLGHGTRTDTQYF
TRBJ2-2,TRBV20-1,-,TRBD2,TGCAGTGCTAGATTTCGGAAGGAGACTAGCGACACCGGGGAGCTGTTTTTT,CSARFRKETSDTGELFF
TRBJ2-5,TRBV14,few,TRBD2,TGTGCCAGCAGCCTAAGGACTAGCGGCTCACCTATACTGTACCAAGAGACCCAGTACTTC,CASSLRTSGSPILYQETQYF
TRBJ2-1,TRBV20-1,many,TRBD2,TGCAGTGCTAGAGGGCTAGCGGGAGACCCCTCCTACAATGAGCAGTTCTTC,CSARGLAGDPSYNEQFF
TRBJ2-1,TRBV20-1,-,TRBD2,TGCAGTGCCCCGGGCCTAGCGGGAGGCGACAATGAGCAGTTCTTC,CSAPGLAGGDNEQFF
TRBJ2-5,TRBV5-1,medium-sized,-,TGCGCCAGCAGCTTTAAAGAGACCCAGTACTTC,CASSFKETQYF
TRBJ2-7,TRBV20-1,-,TRBD1,TGCTGTGCTAGAGATAGGTTGAGGGACAGGGTTTTCGAGCAGTACTTC,CCARDRLRDRVFEQYF
TRBJ1-2,TRBV5-1,-,TRBD1,TGCGCCAGCAGTCGACAGACAGGGGATGGCTACACCTTC,CASSRQTGDGYTF
TRBJ2-3,TRBV9,-,-,TGTGCCAGCAGCGAACGCACAGGGTTGGGGGATTCAGATACGCAGTATTTT,CASSERTGLGDSDTQYF
TRBJ1-5,TRBV7-3,many,-,TGTGCCAGCAGCTCCGGCGGCAATCAGCCCCAGCATTTT,CASSSGGNQPQHF
TRBJ2-3,TRBV12-3/TRBV12-4,once,-,TGTGCCAGCAGTTTAGGTATGGGGGTCACAGATACGCAGTATTTT,CASSLGMGVTDTQYF
TRBJ2-7,TRBV7-2,few,-,TGTGCCAGCAGCTCTGGACGTCAAAGTTACTACGAGCAGTACTTC,CASSSGRQSYYEQYF
TRBJ2-1,TRBV7-2,few,-,TGTGCCAGCAGGCGGAGGGGGCCCAGAAATGAGCAGTTCTTC,CASRRRGPRNEQFF
TRBJ2-1,TRBV28,many,TRBD2,TGTGCCAGCAGTTTATCTACTAGCGTGCAGTTCTTC,CASSLSTSVQFF
TRBJ2-3,TRBV11-2,few,TRBD2,TGTGCCAGCAGCTTAGAAGGACTAGCGGGAGAGGAAGATACGCAGTATTTT,CASSLEGLAGEEDTQYF
TRBJ2-2,TRBV14,-,TRBD2,TGTGCCAGCAGCCAAGAGGGACTAGCGGGAGTTAACGGGGAGCTGTTTTTT,CASSQEGLAGVNGELFF
TRBJ2-1,TRBV5-5,few,TRBD2,TGTGCCAGCAGCTTGGCCCTAGCGGACTCCTACAATGAGCAGTTCTTC,CASSLALADSYNEQFF
TRBJ2-3,TRBV15,few,-,TGTGCCACCAGCAGAGATTCGAGCTGGTTGGATACGCAGTATTTT,CATSRDSSWLDTQYF
TRBJ2-7,TRBV20-1,-,TRBD1,TGCAGTGCTAGTTATCCGAGACAGGGGTCTTACGAGCAGTACTTC,CSASYPRQGSYEQYF
TRBJ1-1,TRBV29-1,many,TRBD1,TGCAGCGTTTCGGACAGGTACACTGAAGCTTTCTTT,CSVSDRYTEAFF
TRBJ2-2,TRBV29-1,few,-,TGCAGCGGAGTTCCCGCGAAAGGCGGGGAGCTGTTTTTT,CSGVPAKGGELFF
TRBJ1-5,TRBV28,-,-,TGTGCCAGCAGTTCCCTAGGGGATCATCAGCCCCAGCATTTT,CASSSLGDHQPQHF
TRBJ2-2,TRBV7-8,-,TRBD2,TGTGCCAGCAGCTCCCGGTGGGGTATTGGGAGGGCGAACACCGGGGAGCTGTTTTTT,CASSSRWGIGRANTGELFF
TRBJ1-4,TRBV25-1,few,-,TGTGCCAGCAGTTGGACAAATAATGAAAAACTGTTTTTT,CASSWTNNEKLFF
TRBJ2-7,TRBV29-1,many,-,TGCAGCGTTGTTAGACAGGCAAGCTCCTACGAGCAGTACTTC,CSVVRQASSYEQYF
TRBJ2-5,TRBV4-2,-,TRBD2,TGTGCCAGCAGCCAAACGGGGACTAGCGGTCAAGAGACCCAGCACTTC,CASSQTGTSGQETQHF
TRBJ1-2,TRBV20-1,-,-,TGCAGTGCTAGACATAACGCTAACTATGGCTACACCTTC,CSARHNANYGYTF
TRBJ2-7,TRBV27,few,-,TGTGCCAGCAGTTTAAGGGGGGGGCCCTCCTACGAGCAGTACTTC,CASSLRGGPSYEQYF
TRBJ1-4,TRBV12-3/TRBV12-4,few,-,TGTGCCAGCAGTTTAGAGGCAAAGCAGGGCTTTAATGAAAAACTGTTTTTT,CASSLEAKQGFNEKLFF
TRBJ2-7,TRBV28,few,TRBD2,TGTGCCAGCAGACCCGAACTAGCGGGAGAAAACGAGCAGTACTTC,CASRPELAGENEQYF
TRBJ2-5,TRBV28,few,-,TGTGCCAGCAGTTTAAGGTCTCTTGGGACCCAGTACTTC,CASSLRSLGTQYF
TRBJ2-1,TRBV6-6,few,-,TGTGCCAGCCTGCCAGCGGTGGGCAATGAGCAGTTCTTC,CASLPAVGNEQFF
TRBJ2-3,TRBV9,-,TRBD1,TGTGCCAGCAGCTTCTTACAGGGGACAGATACGCAGTATTTT,CASSFLQGTDTQYF
TRBJ2-2,TRBV28,few,-,TGTGCCAGCAGTCCGATCCGGGGGACCGGGGAGCTGTTTTTT,CASSPIRGTGELFF
TRBJ2-3,TRBV11-2,-,TRBD1,TGTGCCAGCCAACAGACAGGGAACACAGATACGCAGTATTTT,CASQQTGNTDTQYF